The 9 T cell receptor beta chains below all came from one sample that was sequenced in a study of T cells in Graves' hyperthyroidism and ophthalmopathy. Amplification yielded TCR beta CDR3 regions, with RNA transcripts as the source. A set of HTBI primers served as the primers for a first-round RT-PCR of the TCR CDR3. TCRdb re-analysed the multiplex PCR reads in MiXCR, keeping a single row per CDR3 protein. The sample lists some 250,000 distinct CDR3 sequences; less than 15% were seen once. The sample taken for sequencing was blood. These receptors came from a woman in her thirties or forties with Graves' hyperthyroidism that later progressed to Graves' ophthalmopathy.

This clonotype was recorded at least ten times. The chain is built from TRBV20-1 and TRBJ2-1, with D tentatively TRBD1 or TRBD2 (5 bases each). Germline CDR1 is DFQATT and CDR2 is SNEGSKA (reference sequence). Trimming left V 0 bases short and J 4 bases short, with 10 bases between. This CDR3 contains 14 residues. The CDR3 region has the DNA TGCAGTGCTAGAGATCGGGACGGGTACAATGAGCAGTTCTTC. Protein: CSARDRDGYNEQFF.

This clonotype was counted at least ten times. The chain joins TRBV29-1 to TRBJ2-1; 7 bases are a match to TRBD2. Germline V lookup: CDR1 SQVTM, CDR2 ANQGSEA. The CDR3 totals 18 residues. V shed 1 base and J 0 bases; nucleotides not matched to a gene: 12. CDR3 region: CSVEGLAIRGGSYNEQFF. The CDR3, as DNA: TGCAGCGTTGAAGGCCTAGCGATCCGCGGGGGCTCCTACAATGAGCAGTTCTTC.

Ten or more counts support this clonotype. The genes are TRBV29-1 and TRBJ1-5, with 8 bases fitting TRBD1. Germline assignment: CDR1 SQVTM and CDR2 ANQGSEA. V dropped 5 bases and J dropped 2; count of bases not matched to a gene: 8. The CDR3 loop spans 15 amino acids. This CDR3 reads CSVTVGTGRNQPQHF. The CDR3 DNA is TGCAGCGTTACGGTCGGGACAGGTCGCAATCAGCCCCAGCATTTT.

This clonotype was counted many times. The chain recombines TRBV11-2 with TRBJ1-3; tentatively, D is TRBD1 (6 bases). The CDR3 spans 13 residues. V dropped 6 bases and J dropped 1 base, with 7 bases sitting between them. Germline lookup yields CDR1 SGHAT and CDR2 FQNNGV. The CDR3 spells CASRQGSGNTIYF. The CDR3 bases are TGTGCCAGCAGGCAGGGGTCTGGAAACACCATATATTTT. Full variable domain (remainder filled in from reference TRBV11-2 and TRBJ1-3): EAGVAQSPRYKIIEKRQSVAFWCNPISGHATLYWYQQILGQGPKLLIQFQNNGVVDDSQLPKDRFSAERLKGVDSTLKIQPAKLEDSAVYLCASRQGSGNTIYFGEGSWLTVV.

This clonotype occurred many times. The chain carries TRBV7-3 and TRBJ2-1, with 10 nucleotides matching TRBD2. The V segment lost 5 bases and the J segment 3 bases; nucleotides outside the gene matches: 4. This CDR3 is 15 amino acids long. Germline V CDR1 and CDR2: SGHTA, FQGTGA. The CDR3, as DNA: TGTGCCAGCAGCATCGTAGCGGGAGGCTACAATGAGCAGTTCTTC. It codes for CASSIVAGGYNEQFF.

The chain is built from TRBV20-1 and TRBJ1-4; D call uncertain. Germline loops: CDR1 DFQATT, CDR2 SNEGSKA (reference sequence). This CDR3 spans 13 amino acids. The V end lost 8 bases, the J end lost 10 bases, and 20 bases lay between the germline ends. The CDR3 region is CSLWAIGDGKLFF. CDR3 nucleotide sequence: TGCAGTTTGTGGGCGATCGGAGACGGAAAACTGTTTTTT.

This clonotype was observed many times. The V call is TRBV15, the J call TRBJ2-5; the D call may be TRBD1 or TRBD2 (6 bases each). This CDR3 has 15 residues. Germline CDR1 reads LNHNV; CDR2 reads YYDKDF (reference sequence). V lost 0 bases and J lost 6, with 14 bases in between. CDR3 sequence reads: CATSRDSQGRKTQYF. DNA for the CDR3: TGTGCCACCAGCAGAGATAGTCAGGGGAGGAAGACCCAGTACTTC.

J is TRBJ1-4 and V is TRBV28; no clear D. Between the trimmed V and J ends, which lost 5 bases and 8 bases, there was a span of 15 bases. The CDR3 runs 14 residues. Germline-derived CDR1 and CDR2 are MDHEN and SYDVKM. The chain's CDR3 is CASSRSPSGEKLFF. The CDR3 DNA reads as TGTGCCAGCAGTAGGTCCCCGTCGGGAGAAAAACTGTTTTTT.

This clonotype was seen repeatedly, ten times or more. The chain employs TRBV28 and TRBJ2-2, with D possibly TRBD2 on 5 matching bases. The CDR3 sequence is 13 residues long. V was clipped by 6 bases and J by 1 base, with 6 bases between them. CDR1 and CDR2 from the germline V gene are MDHEN and SYDVKM. CDR3: CASRSGNTGELFF. In DNA form, the CDR3 reads TGTGCCAGCAGGAGCGGGAACACCGGGGAGCTGTTTTTT. Full variable domain (rest looked up from reference TRBV28 and TRBJ2-2): DVKVTQSSRYLVKRTGEKVFLECVQDMDHENMFWYRQDPGLGLRLIYFSYDVKMKEKGDIPEGYSVSREKKERFSLILESASTNQTSMYLCASRSGNTGELFFGEGSRLTVL.